This T cell receptor (beta chain) is drawn from a study of blood T cell repertoires in COVID-19 (dated by TCRdb to 2020 to 2022). At the level of the whole study: Samples covering the acute and convalescent phases of COVID-19 were provided by collaborators in the United States, Italy and Spain. The material from the prospective study consisted of cDNA or gDNA derived from T cells, B-cell-depleted T cells, or PBMCs. Deeply sampled blood TCRbeta repertoires from subjects exposed to, actively infected with, or recovered from COVID-19 were included in the dataset. The repertoires were released in a freely available public database meant as a resource for research on the immune response to SARS-CoV-2. Samples came from the ongoing ImmuneRACE study (first 160 participants) plus 1,254 subjects from 6 global collaborators. Nearly every sample came with metadata listing a de-identified subject ID, COVID-19 status, age in years and sex. HLA class I and class II types, where available, came from metadata supplied by the sample provider rather than from assay-based typing.

In Seattle, one collaborating source enrolled patients while the infection was active and tracked those patients longitudinally over the course of disease. Each collaborating institution followed its own protocols to collect whole blood in K2EDTA tubes. For TCRbeta analysis, collaborators shipped samples as frozen whole blood, isolated PBMCs, or DNA extracted from either of those sample types. The full study reports these points: The quantity of clinical and demographic metadata differed by source and by participant and was supplied without curation.

Remarks on this clone: Which antigen it targets is not known. No quality values exist for individual bases; no much larger clone is one base distant.

The CDR3 sequence holds 16 residues, the cysteine and phenylalanine included. Only the CDR3 part of the read is kept: 48 bases, read in frame from the first base. CDR1 and CDR2 (SGHNT, YENEEA) derive from the germline V gene. Relative to germline, V is missing 0 bases and J is missing 1 base, with 5 bases of the junction outside any gene match. TCRbeta CDR3 regions were amplified from genomic DNA by means of the immunoSEQ Assay, a bias-controlled multiplex PCR. The study's own analysis went as follows. Within the assay, amplification of reference gene primers was used to estimate how many nucleated cells each sample contained. Sequence reads were collapsed and filtered to measure the absolute abundance of every unique TCRbeta CDR3 rearrangement. For each sample, productive Simpson clonality was calculated as the square root of Simpson's diversity index over productive rearrangements. Drawn from immuneACCESS, this table holds only the in-frame rearrangements with V and J called that TCRdb kept. Clones are partly lost; checked studies trace under half to an unresolved V gene and leave the rest unexplained. V, J and clone size reflect that table, while D and trimming were determined from the DNA. This sample has some 130,000 clones in its table, and about nine tenths of those were observed once. Together, the top ten hold roughly 5% of the sample.

Source material: peripheral blood. The rearrangement joined TRBV11-3 to TRBJ1-1, and 7 junction bases match TRBD1. The source of this sequence is a man between 60 and 75 years old with COVID-19, enrolled during active disease. The CDR3 protein: CASSLESGGRNTEAFF. The DNA is as follows: TGTGCCAGCAGCTTAGAGTCAGGGGGTAGGAACACTGAAGCTTTCTTT.